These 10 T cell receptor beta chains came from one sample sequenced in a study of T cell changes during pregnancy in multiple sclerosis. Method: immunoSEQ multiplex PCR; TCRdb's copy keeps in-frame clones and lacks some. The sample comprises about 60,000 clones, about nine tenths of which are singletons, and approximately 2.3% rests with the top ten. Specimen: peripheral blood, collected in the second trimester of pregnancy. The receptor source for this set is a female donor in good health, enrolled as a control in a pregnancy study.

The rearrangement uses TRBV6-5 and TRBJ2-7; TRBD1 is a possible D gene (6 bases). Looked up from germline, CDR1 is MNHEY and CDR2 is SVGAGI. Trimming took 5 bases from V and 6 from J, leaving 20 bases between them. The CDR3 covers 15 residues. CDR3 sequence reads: CASSKQGLTTLEQYF. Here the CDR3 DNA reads TGTGCCAGCAGTAAACAGGGCCTTACGACTCTCGAGCAGTACTTC.

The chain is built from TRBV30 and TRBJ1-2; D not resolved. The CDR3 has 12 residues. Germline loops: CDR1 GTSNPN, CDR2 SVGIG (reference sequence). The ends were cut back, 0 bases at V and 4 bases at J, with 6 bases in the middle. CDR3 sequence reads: CAWSVSGYGYTF. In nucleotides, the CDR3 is TGTGCCTGGAGTGTTTCGGGCTATGGCTACACCTTC.

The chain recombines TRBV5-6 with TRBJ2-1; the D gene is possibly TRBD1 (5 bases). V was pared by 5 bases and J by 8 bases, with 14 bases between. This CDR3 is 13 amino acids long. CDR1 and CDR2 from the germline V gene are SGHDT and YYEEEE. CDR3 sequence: CASSYDRGDEQFF. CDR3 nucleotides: TGTGCCAGCAGTTATGACAGAGGAGATGAGCAGTTCTTC.

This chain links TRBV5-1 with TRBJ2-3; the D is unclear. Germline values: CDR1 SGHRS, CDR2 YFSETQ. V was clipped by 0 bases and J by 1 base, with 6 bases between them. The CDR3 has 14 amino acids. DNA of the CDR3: TGCGCCAGCAGCTTGGTCCAGGGCACAGATACGCAGTATTTT. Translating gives CASSLVQGTDTQYF.

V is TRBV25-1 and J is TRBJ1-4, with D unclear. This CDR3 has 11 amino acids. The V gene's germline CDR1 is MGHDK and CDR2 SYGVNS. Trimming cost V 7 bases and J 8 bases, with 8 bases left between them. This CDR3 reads CASIGEEKLFF. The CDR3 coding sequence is TGTGCCAGCATCGGGGAGGAAAAACTGTTTTTT.

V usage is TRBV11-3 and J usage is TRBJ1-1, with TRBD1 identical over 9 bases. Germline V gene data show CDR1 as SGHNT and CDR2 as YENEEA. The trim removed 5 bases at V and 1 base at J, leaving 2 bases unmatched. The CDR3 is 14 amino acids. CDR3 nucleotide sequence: TGTGCCAGCAGCCCGGGACAGGGGAACACTGAAGCTTTCTTT. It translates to CASSPGQGNTEAFF. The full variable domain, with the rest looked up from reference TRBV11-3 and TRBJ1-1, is EAGVVQSPRYKIIEKKQPVAFWCNPISGHNTLYWYLQNLGQGPELLIRYENEEAVDDSQLPKDRFSAERLKGVDSTLKIQPAELGDSAVYLCASSPGQGNTEAFFGQGTRLTVV.

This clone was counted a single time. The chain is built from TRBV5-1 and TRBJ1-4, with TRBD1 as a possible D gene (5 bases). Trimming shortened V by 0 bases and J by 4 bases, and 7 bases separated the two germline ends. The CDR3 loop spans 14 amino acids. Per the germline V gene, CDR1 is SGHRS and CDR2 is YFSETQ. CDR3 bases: TGCGCCAGCAGCTTGGCCGGGGGTAATGAAAAACTGTTTTTT. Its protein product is CASSLAGGNEKLFF. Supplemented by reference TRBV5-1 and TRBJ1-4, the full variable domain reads KAGVTQTPRYLIKTRGQQVTLSCSPISGHRSVSWYQQTPGQGLQFLFEYFSETQRNKGNFPGRFSGRQFSNSRSEMNVSTLELGDSALYLCASSLAGGNEKLFFGSGTQLSVL.

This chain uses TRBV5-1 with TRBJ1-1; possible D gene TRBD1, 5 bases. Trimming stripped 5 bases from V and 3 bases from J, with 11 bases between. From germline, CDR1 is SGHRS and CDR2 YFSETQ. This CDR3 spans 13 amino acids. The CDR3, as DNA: TGCGCCAGCAGGTCCTGGGGGGACACTGAAGCTTTCTTT. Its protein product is CASRSWGDTEAFF.

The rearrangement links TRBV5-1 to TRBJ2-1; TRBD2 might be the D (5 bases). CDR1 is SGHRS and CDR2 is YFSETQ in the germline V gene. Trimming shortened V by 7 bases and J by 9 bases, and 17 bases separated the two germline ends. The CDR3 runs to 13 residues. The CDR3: CASGRDGPGEQFF. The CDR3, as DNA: TGCGCCAGCGGCCGGGATGGCCCGGGTGAGCAGTTCTTC.

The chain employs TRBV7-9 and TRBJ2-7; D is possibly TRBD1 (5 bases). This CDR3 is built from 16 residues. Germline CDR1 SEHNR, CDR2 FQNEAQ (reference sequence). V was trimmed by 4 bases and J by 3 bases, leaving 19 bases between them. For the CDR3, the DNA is TGTGCCAGCAGCTCGATACAGTTAGGACAAATCTACGAGCAGTACTTC. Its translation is CASSSIQLGQIYEQYF.